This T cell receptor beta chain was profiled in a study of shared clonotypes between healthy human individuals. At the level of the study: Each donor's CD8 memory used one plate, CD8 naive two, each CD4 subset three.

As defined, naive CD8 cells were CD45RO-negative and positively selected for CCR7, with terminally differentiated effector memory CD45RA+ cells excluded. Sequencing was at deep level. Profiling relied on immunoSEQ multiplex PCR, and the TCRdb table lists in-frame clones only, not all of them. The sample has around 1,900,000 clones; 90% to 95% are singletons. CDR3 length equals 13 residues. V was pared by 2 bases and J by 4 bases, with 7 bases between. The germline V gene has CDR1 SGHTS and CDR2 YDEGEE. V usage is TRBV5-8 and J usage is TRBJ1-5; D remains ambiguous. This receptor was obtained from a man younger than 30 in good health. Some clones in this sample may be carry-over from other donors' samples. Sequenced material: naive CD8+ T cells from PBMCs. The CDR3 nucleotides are TGTGCCAGCAGCTTTGCGGCGAATCAGCCCCAGCATTTT. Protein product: CASSFAANQPQHF.